The clone carrying this TCR beta chain was seen a few times. Its matching antigen is unknown. This entry belongs to a study of cytotoxic CD8 clonotypes in ibrutinib-treated CLL. Germline values: CDR1 MDHEN, CDR2 SYDVKM. The CDR3 extends over 12 amino acids. V gave up 8 bases and J gave up 7 bases, with 14 bases separating them. Study-level points and caveats: Clonality (at baseline) was higher than in age-matched healthy donors and tracked circulating CD8+ T-cell counts.

Sequenced by immunoSEQ multiplex PCR; TCRdb stores in-frame clones only, minus some. The sample lists roughly 38,000 clones; approximately 45% were seen once. Specimen: PBMCs, collected before ibrutinib treatment. This TCR derives from a human donor with chronic lymphocytic leukemia. The rearrangement links TRBV28 to TRBJ1-1, with no clear D. CDR3 in amino acids: CASEARDLEAFF. In DNA, the CDR3 is TGTGCCAGCGAGGCCCGCGACCTTGAAGCTTTCTTT.